This entry lists 20 T cell receptor beta chains sequenced from one sample in a study of blood T cell repertoires in COVID-19. Here immunoSEQ multiplex PCR was the method, and the copy in TCRdb shows in-frame clones only, minus some. There are some 70,000 clones in the sample; about four fifths occur only once, and roughly 0.83% lies in the top ten. The sequencing input was peripheral blood. These TCRs come from a woman aged 70-85 years with acute or convalescent COVID-19.

The rearrangement links TRBV15 to TRBJ2-3; TRBD2 matches 8 bases. CDR3 length equals 17 residues. From germline, CDR1 is LNHNV and CDR2 YYDKDF (reference sequence). The trim removed 3 bases at V and 3 bases at J, leaving 11 bases unmatched. The CDR3 sequence is CATSSGTRDYGTDTQYF. The DNA for the CDR3 is TGTGCCACCAGCAGCGGGACTAGAGATTACGGGACAGATACGCAGTATTTT.

This clone was seen only once. This chain links TRBV6-5 with TRBJ2-1; possible D gene TRBD1, 6 bases. In germline, CDR1 is MNHEY, CDR2 SVGAGI. CDR3 length: 16 amino acids. Trimming pared 2 bases from V and 7 bases from J, leaving 18 bases between. The CDR3 DNA reads TGTGCCAGCAGTTACCCCCTAGGGGGAGATGGAAATGAGCAGTTCTTC. Its protein product is CASSYPLGGDGNEQFF.

In its sample, this clone was seen once. The chain recombines TRBV4-1 with TRBJ2-1, with TRBD2 as a possible D gene (6 bases). Trimming took 4 bases from V and 0 from J, leaving 16 bases between them. Germline lookup yields CDR1 MGHRA and CDR2 YSYEKL. The CDR3 is made up of 17 amino acids. CDR3 sequence reads: CASSPGSPPISYNEQFF. Written as DNA, the CDR3 is TGCGCCAGCAGCCCCGGGAGTCCACCCATCTCCTACAATGAGCAGTTCTTC.

This clone was observed a single time. The gene calls are TRBV11-1 and TRBJ2-1; 9 bases align to TRBD2. V lost 1 base, J lost 10 bases, and 8 bases stayed unmatched. The CDR3 has 15 amino acids. CDR1 is SGHAT, CDR2 FQDESV, per germline (reference sequence). CDR3 DNA: TGTGCCAGCAGCTTAGGTACGGCGGGAGGGCGCGAGCAGTTCTTC. It is translated as CASSLGTAGGREQFF.

The chain employs TRBV6-5 and TRBJ2-5; D is unresolved. Trimming shortened V by 9 bases and J by 2 bases, and 16 bases separated the two germline ends. The CDR3 is 14 residues long. From germline, CDR1 is MNHEY and CDR2 SVGAGI. The CDR3: CASGRNAVQETQYF. In DNA form, the CDR3 reads TGTGCCAGTGGTAGGAACGCGGTACAAGAGACCCAGTACTTC.

This chain connects TRBV7-6 to TRBJ2-3; perhaps TRBD1 as D (6 bases). This CDR3 has 15 residues. Trimming took off 3 bases at V and 8 bases at J, with 18 bases between the two ends. Germline V gives CDR1 SGHVS, CDR2 FNYEAQ. CDR3 residues: CASSLAQGPGVTQYF. For the CDR3, the DNA is TGTGCCAGCAGCTTGGCTCAGGGGCCTGGCGTTACGCAGTATTTT.

This clone was recorded a few times. The rearrangement uses TRBV5-1 and TRBJ1-1; 10 nucleotides line up with TRBD1. The J segment lost 5 bases and the V segment lost 0 bases, leaving 4 bases of the junction unmatched. Per the germline V gene, CDR1 is SGHRS and CDR2 is YFSETQ. The CDR3 covers 15 residues. CDR3 loop: CASSLAGGQGTEAFF. CDR3 in DNA: TGCGCCAGCAGCTTGGCTGGGGGACAGGGGACTGAAGCTTTCTTT.

The chain is built from TRBV28 and TRBJ1-4, with no clear D. Germline lookup yields CDR1 MDHEN and CDR2 SYDVKM. CDR3 length equals 12 residues. The V and J ends lost 5 bases and 13 bases respectively, with 14 bases between them. CDR3 region: CASSPNPIRLFF. The CDR3 nucleotides read TGTGCCAGCAGTCCGAACCCTATTAGACTGTTTTTT.

By its share, this clone is medium-sized. This chain joins TRBV12-5 and TRBJ2-5; 10 nucleotides agree with TRBD2. V lost 7 bases to trimming and J lost 3 bases; unmatched junction nucleotides: 8. The CDR3 runs 15 residues. CDR1 is LGHNT and CDR2 is FRNRAP in the germline V gene. This CDR3 reads CASAMGTSEEETQYF. The CDR3 nucleotides read TGTGCTAGTGCCATGGGGACTAGCGAGGAAGAGACCCAGTACTTC.

V is TRBV7-2 and J is TRBJ1-2; D perhaps matches TRBD1 (6 bases). Germline-derived CDR1 and CDR2 are SGHTA and FQGNSA. Deletions cut 5 bases from V and 4 bases from J, with 17 bases between. The CDR3 extends over 15 amino acids. CDR3 in DNA: TGTGCCAGCAGCGTTGTTGGGGGGGCCAGCTATGGCTACACCTTC. Translated: CASSVVGGASYGYTF.

This chain's CDR3 is CASSYSGPGVGYEQYF. The CDR3 DNA is TGTGCCAGCAGTTACTCGGGTCCAGGGGTTGGATACGAGCAGTACTTC. This chain joins TRBV6-2 or TRBV6-3 and TRBJ2-7; D may be TRBD1 (6 bases). This CDR3 is 16 amino acids long. Per germline, CDR1 MNHEY and CDR2 SVGEGT. The germline V and J ends were trimmed by 0 bases and 4 bases, with 16 bases remaining between them.

The gene calls are TRBV2 and TRBJ2-2, with D possibly matching TRBD1 (6 bases). The CDR3 has 15 residues. Germline V CDR1 and CDR2: SNHLY, FYNNEI. V was trimmed by 6 bases and J by 7 bases, leaving 18 bases between them. CDR3 loop: CASRPEVGAGGELFF. DNA of the CDR3: TGTGCCAGCAGACCGGAGGTGGGGGCGGGCGGGGAGCTGTTTTTT. The full variable domain, its missing parts supplied by reference TRBV2 and TRBJ2-2, is EPEVTQTPSHQVTQMGQEVILRCVPISNHLYFYWYRQILGQKVEFLVSFYNNEISEKSEIFDDQFSVERPDGSNFTLKIRSTKLEDSAMYFCASRPEVGAGGELFFGEGSRLTVL.

A note on this clone: The same CDR3 can be traced to other DNA sequences in this sample. The chain couples TRBV18 to TRBJ2-7, with D possibly matching TRBD1 (6 bases). The germline V gene encodes CDR1 KGHSH and CDR2 LQKENI. The V and J ends lost 6 bases and 2 bases respectively, with 11 bases between them. This CDR3 is built from 13 residues. CDR3 bases: TGTGCCAGCTCGCCCCAGGGGACCTACGAGCAGTACTTC. As protein: CASSPQGTYEQYF.

The V and J genes are TRBV27 and TRBJ2-1, with 7 bases matching TRBD1. CDR1 and CDR2 (germline): MNHEY, SMNVEV (reference sequence). V was clipped by 4 bases and J by 4 bases; unmatched bases: 10. This CDR3 contains 16 residues. CDR3 bases: TGTGCCAGCAGTTCACTGACCGGGACAGATTACAATGAGCAGTTCTTC. It yields the protein CASSSLTGTDYNEQFF.

J is TRBJ2-3 and V is TRBV30, with a weak D call TRBD1 (7 bases). Germline V gene data show CDR1 as GTSNPN and CDR2 as SVGIG (reference sequence). CDR3 size: 18 residues. The germline V and J ends were trimmed by 0 bases and 14 bases, with 33 bases remaining between them. The CDR3 loop reads CAWSVFWLRDRGSQPGYF. As DNA, the CDR3 is TGTGCCTGGAGTGTATTCTGGCTGCGGGACAGAGGTTCTCAACCAGGGTATTTT.

The chain links TRBV19 to TRBJ1-1; 8 bases line up with TRBD1. From germline, CDR1 is LNHDA and CDR2 SQIVND (reference sequence). The CDR3 runs 14 residues. J lost 2 bases, V lost 8 bases, and 7 bases had no gene match. The CDR3 nucleotides read TGTGCCAGTGGCAACAGGGGGGTAAACACTGAAGCTTTCTTT. Translation: CASGNRGVNTEAFF.

This chain joins TRBV6-2 or TRBV6-3 and TRBJ1-5; 7 bases line up with TRBD1. Per germline, CDR1 MNHEY and CDR2 SVGEGT. The CDR3 consists of 17 residues. V was clipped by 3 bases and J by 4 bases; unmatched bases: 12. CDR3 region: CASSYRYGDSQNQPQHF. In nucleotides, the CDR3 is TGTGCCAGCAGTTATAGGTATGGGGACAGCCAGAATCAGCCCCAGCATTTT.

The J gene is TRBJ1-1, the V gene TRBV9, with a weak D call TRBD1 (5 bases). Germline lookup yields CDR1 SGDLS and CDR2 YYNGEE. This CDR3 has 15 residues. The V end lost 0 bases, the J end lost 5 bases, and 14 bases lay between the germline ends. The CDR3 nucleotides are TGTGCCAGCAGCGTAGGTAAGGGGCTCGAGACTGAAGCTTTCTTT. It yields the protein CASSVGKGLETEAFF.

The genes are TRBV18 and TRBJ1-1; 8 nucleotides agree with TRBD1. The germline V gene has CDR1 KGHSH and CDR2 LQKENI. V shed 6 bases and J 4 bases; nucleotides not matched to a gene: 7. The CDR3 has 14 amino acids. The CDR3 protein is CASSRGQGPTEAFF. The DNA of the CDR3 is TGTGCCAGCTCGAGAGGACAGGGTCCCACTGAAGCTTTCTTT.

J is TRBJ1-1 and V is TRBV6-6; a possible D gene is TRBD1 (6 bases). V lost 8 bases and J lost 5, with 9 bases in between. There are 11 residues in the CDR3. Germline CDR1 is MNHNY and CDR2 is SVGAGI (reference sequence). CDR3 residues: CASLRGTEAFF. The CDR3 DNA is TGTGCCAGCTTGAGGGGGACTGAAGCTTTCTTT.